The T cell receptor (beta chain) under discussion was sequenced for a study of cytomegalovirus exposure and HLA in healthy donors. The study, taken as a whole, reports: Most TCR beta V segments were productive about 87% or about 30% of the time in an earlier analysis. In a later analysis, TCR beta V- and J-gene trimming was associated with a missense DCLRE1C variant.

Regarding this clone: What it binds is unknown.

The study ran its PCR with 60 Vbeta and 13 Jbeta primers. Only in-frame clones appear in the TCRdb table, and some are missing; sequencing was by immunoSEQ multiplex PCR. The sample holds 110,000 to 150,000 clones, roughly three quarters seen once. The clonotype originates from a woman between 35 and 50 years old in good health and CMV-seronegative. The sample comprised PBMCs.

The CDR3 nucleotides read TGCGCCAGCAGCCAAGATTGCGGGACTAGCGGGGGGGCACCTCAAGAGACCCAGTACTTC. This codes for CASSQDCGTSGGAPQETQYF. The V gene is TRBV4-1, the J gene TRBJ2-5; TRBD2 aligns across 16 bases. CDR3 length equals 20 residues. Germline CDR1 MGHRA, CDR2 YSYEKL. The V and J ends lost 0 bases and 2 bases, in that order; junction bases with no gene match: 9.